Each of the 12 T cell receptor beta chains below was sequenced from the same sample in a study of cytomegalovirus exposure and HLA in healthy donors. Both 60 Vbeta primers and 13 Jbeta primers went into the PCR. Libraries were prepared by immunoSEQ multiplex PCR; TCRdb keeps only in-frame clonotypes and omits some of them. In the table there are nearly 110,000 clones, roughly 74% of which are singletons. The specimen sequenced was PBMCs. These receptors were obtained from a middle-aged man in good health and CMV-seronegative.

This rearrangement joins TRBV6-6 to TRBJ2-7; TRBD2 matches 7 bases. The CDR3 spans 13 residues. Germline CDR1 and CDR2: MNHNY and SVGAGI (reference sequence). V lost 5 bases to trimming and J lost 3 bases; unmatched junction nucleotides: 4. This chain's CDR3 is CASSSGTFYEQYF. CDR3 nucleotides: TGTGCCAGCAGTAGCGGGACCTTCTACGAGCAGTACTTC.

J is TRBJ1-5 and V is TRBV7-8; the D gene is possibly TRBD1 (6 bases). The CDR3 runs to 18 residues. Germline-derived CDR1 and CDR2 are SGHVS and FQNEAQ. V shed 0 bases and J shed 0 bases, with 15 bases lying between them. This chain's CDR3 is CASSLAGRGALSNQPQHF. The DNA for the CDR3 is TGTGCCAGCAGCTTAGCGGGTCGGGGGGCCCTTAGCAATCAGCCCCAGCATTTT.

This rearrangement joins TRBV5-5 to TRBJ2-7; 11 bases align to TRBD2. Germline CDR1 and CDR2: SGHKS and YYEKEE (reference sequence). The CDR3 is made up of 14 amino acids. V shed 4 bases and J 4 bases; nucleotides not matched to a gene: 4. Written as DNA, the CDR3 is TGTGCCAGCAGCAAGGGACTAGCGGTATACGAGCAGTACTTC. It encodes CASSKGLAVYEQYF.

The chain has TRBV11-2 and TRBJ1-4; 7 bases agree with TRBD1. This CDR3 contains 15 residues. The V segment lost 1 base and the J segment 4 bases; nucleotides outside the gene matches: 3. CDR1 SGHAT and CDR2 FQNNGV come from the germline V gene. The CDR3: CASSLGQGHNEKLFF. The CDR3 nucleotides are TGTGCCAGCAGCTTAGGACAGGGACATAATGAAAAACTGTTTTTT.

This clone appeared a few times. This chain links TRBV9 with TRBJ2-5; 7 positions agree with TRBD1. The DNA end is more similar to TRBJ2-7, so the J call may be wrong. This CDR3 has 15 amino acids. Looked up from germline, CDR1 is SGDLS and CDR2 is YYNGEE. CDR3 sequence reads: CASSVGTGVLYEQYF. CDR3 bases: TGTGCCAGCAGCGTAGGGACAGGCGTTCTCTACGAGCAGTACTTC.

The V call is TRBV29-1, the J call TRBJ2-3; D remains unclear. This CDR3 comprises 13 residues. CDR1 is SQVTM and CDR2 is ANQGSEA in the germline V gene. Trimming removed 1 base from V and 5 bases from J, with 10 bases in between. The CDR3 reads CSVEGANGDTQYF. The CDR3 nucleotides read TGCAGCGTTGAAGGGGCGAATGGAGATACGCAGTATTTT.

The rearrangement joins TRBV19 to TRBJ1-3; D possibly corresponds to TRBD1 (6 bases). Trimming left V 3 bases short and J 0 bases short, with 15 bases between. The CDR3 is 17 residues long. Germline CDR1 reads LNHDA; CDR2 reads SQIVND (reference sequence). CDR3 sequence: CASSISGGPFSGNTIYF. The CDR3 nucleotides read TGTGCCAGTAGTATCTCGGGGGGCCCGTTCTCTGGAAACACCATATATTTT.

The gene calls are TRBV5-1 and TRBJ2-3, with 7 bases fitting TRBD2. The CDR3 has 16 residues. The V gene's germline CDR1 is SGHRS and CDR2 YFSETQ. Trimming cost V 0 bases and J 6 bases; bases outside gene matches: 10. The CDR3 here is CASSLAGRGISDTQYF. As DNA, the CDR3 is TGCGCCAGCAGCTTGGCCGGGCGGGGGATCAGCGATACGCAGTATTTT.

This chain connects TRBV5-1 to TRBJ2-7; 11 bases align to TRBD1. This CDR3 comprises 18 residues. With 7 bases clipped from V and 4 bases from J, the junction kept 19 bases outside the gene matches. The germline V gene has CDR1 SGHRS and CDR2 YFSETQ. CDR3 bases: TGCGCCAGCCGCCTCTCAGCACCTTCCCGGGACAGGGGGTACGAGCAGTACTTC. It encodes CASRLSAPSRDRGYEQYF.

In its sample, this clone was seen a few times. The J gene is TRBJ2-3, the V gene TRBV27; maybe TRBD1 (5 bases). This CDR3 is built from 14 residues. The V and J ends lost 4 bases and 6 bases respectively, with 14 bases between them. Germline CDR1 MNHEY, CDR2 SMNVEV (reference sequence). In nucleotides, the CDR3 is TGTGCCAGCAGTTCTCCAGGGCTCGGGGATACGCAGTATTTT. Its translation is CASSSPGLGDTQYF.

The chain links TRBV7-6 to TRBJ2-7; TRBD2 might be the D (5 bases). Germline-derived CDR1 and CDR2 are SGHVS and FNYEAQ. The CDR3 length is 13 residues. V was clipped by 5 bases and J by 3 bases, with 11 bases between them. The CDR3 region has the DNA TGTGCCAGCAGCGCCGGGGAGCTCTACGAGCAGTACTTC. It codes for CASSAGELYEQYF.

This clone has only a few counts. The chain employs TRBV18 and TRBJ1-1; a possible D gene is TRBD1 (6 bases). In germline, CDR1 is KGHSH, CDR2 LQKENI. The CDR3 consists of 14 residues. V was clipped by 3 bases and J by 0 bases, with 8 bases between them. CDR3 residues: CASSPDRLNTEAFF. CDR3 in DNA: TGTGCCAGCTCACCGGACAGACTGAACACTGAAGCTTTCTTT. Full variable domain (outside the CDR3, taken from reference TRBV18 and TRBJ1-1): NAGVMQNPRHLVRRRGQEARLRCSPMKGHSHVYWYRQLPEEGLKFMVYLQKENIIDESGMPKERFSAEFPKEGPSILRIQQVVRGDSAAYFCASSPDRLNTEAFFGQGTRLTVV.